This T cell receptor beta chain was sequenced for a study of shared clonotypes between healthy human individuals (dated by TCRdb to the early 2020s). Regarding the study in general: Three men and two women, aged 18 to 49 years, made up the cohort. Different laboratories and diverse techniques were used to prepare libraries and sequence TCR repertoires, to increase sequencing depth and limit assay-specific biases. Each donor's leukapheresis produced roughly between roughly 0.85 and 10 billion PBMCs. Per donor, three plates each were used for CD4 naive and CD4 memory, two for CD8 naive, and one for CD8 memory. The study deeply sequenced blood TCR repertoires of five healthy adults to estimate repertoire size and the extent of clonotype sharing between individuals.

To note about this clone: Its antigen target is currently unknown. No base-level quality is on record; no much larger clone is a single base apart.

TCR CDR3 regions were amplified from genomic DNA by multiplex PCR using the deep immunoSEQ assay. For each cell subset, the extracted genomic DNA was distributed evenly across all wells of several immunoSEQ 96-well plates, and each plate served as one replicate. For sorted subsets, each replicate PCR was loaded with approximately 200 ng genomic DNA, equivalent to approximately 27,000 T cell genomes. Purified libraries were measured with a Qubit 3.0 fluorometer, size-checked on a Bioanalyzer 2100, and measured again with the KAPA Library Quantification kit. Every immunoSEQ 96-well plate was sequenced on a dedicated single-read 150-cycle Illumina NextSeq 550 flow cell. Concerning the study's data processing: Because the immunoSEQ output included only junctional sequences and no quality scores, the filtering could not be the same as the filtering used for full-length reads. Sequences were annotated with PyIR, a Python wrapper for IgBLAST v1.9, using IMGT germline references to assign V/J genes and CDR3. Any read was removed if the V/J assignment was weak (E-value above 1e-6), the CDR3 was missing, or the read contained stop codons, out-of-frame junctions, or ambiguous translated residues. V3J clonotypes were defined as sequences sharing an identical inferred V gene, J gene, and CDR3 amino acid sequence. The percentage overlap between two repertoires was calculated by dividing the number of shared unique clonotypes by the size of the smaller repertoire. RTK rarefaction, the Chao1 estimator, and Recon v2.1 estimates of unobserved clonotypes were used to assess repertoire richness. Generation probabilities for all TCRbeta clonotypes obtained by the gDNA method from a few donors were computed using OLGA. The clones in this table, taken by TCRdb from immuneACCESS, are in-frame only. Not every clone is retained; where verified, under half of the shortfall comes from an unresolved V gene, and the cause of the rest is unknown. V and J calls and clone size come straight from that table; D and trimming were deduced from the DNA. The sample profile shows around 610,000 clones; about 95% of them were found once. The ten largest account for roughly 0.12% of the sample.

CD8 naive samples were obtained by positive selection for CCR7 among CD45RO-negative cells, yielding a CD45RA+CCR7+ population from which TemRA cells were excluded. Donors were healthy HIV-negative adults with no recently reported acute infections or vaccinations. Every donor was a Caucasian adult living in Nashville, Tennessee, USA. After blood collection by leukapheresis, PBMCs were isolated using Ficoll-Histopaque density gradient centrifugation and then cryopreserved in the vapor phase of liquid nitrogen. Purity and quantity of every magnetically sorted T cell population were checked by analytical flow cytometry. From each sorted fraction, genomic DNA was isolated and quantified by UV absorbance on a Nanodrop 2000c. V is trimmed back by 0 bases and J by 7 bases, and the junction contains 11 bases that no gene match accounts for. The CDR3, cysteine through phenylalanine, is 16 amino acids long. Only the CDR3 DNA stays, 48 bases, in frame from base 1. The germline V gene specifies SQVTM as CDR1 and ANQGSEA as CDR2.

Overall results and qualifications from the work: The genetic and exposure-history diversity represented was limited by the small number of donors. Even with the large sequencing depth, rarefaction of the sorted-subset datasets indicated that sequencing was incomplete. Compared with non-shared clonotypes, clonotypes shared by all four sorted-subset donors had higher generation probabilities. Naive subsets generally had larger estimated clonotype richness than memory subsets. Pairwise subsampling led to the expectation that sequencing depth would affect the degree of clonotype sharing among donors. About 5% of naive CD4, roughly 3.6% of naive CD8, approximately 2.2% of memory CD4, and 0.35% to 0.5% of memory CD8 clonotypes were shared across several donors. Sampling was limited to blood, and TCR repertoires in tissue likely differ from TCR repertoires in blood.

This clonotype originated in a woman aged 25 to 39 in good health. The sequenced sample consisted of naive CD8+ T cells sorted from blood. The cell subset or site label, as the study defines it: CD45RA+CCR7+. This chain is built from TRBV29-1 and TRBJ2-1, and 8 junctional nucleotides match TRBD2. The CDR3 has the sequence CSVEDSGTRAMNEQFF. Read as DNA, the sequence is TGCAGCGTTGAAGATTCCGGGACTAGGGCCATGAATGAGCAGTTCTTC.